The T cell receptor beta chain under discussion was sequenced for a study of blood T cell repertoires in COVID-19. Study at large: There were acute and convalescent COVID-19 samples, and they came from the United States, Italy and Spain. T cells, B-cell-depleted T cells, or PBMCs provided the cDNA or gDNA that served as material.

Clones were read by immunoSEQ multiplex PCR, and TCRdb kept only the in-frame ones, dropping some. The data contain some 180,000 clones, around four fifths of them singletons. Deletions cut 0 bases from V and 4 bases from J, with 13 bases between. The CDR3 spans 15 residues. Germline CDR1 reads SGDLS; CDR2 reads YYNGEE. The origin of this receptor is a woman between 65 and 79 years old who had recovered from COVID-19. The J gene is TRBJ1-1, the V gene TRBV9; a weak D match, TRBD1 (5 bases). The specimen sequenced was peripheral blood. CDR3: CASSVGGGGITEAFF. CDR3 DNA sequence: TGTGCCAGCAGCGTAGGTGGCGGGGGAATCACTGAAGCTTTCTTT.